Below, 6 T cell receptor beta chains from the same sample are listed, as sequenced in a study of T-cell reconstitution after alpha-beta-depleted transplantation in children. Unique molecular identifiers were used in preparing the TCRbeta library. Each CDR3 protein is one row after TCRdb ran MiXCR on the PCR reads. The table shows about 600,000 distinct CDR3 sequences, with about an eighth occurring only once. The sample in question was PBMCs, mostly from graft donor cells, obtained 360 days after TCRalphabeta/CD19-depleted stem cell transplant. These receptors were collected from a male patient younger than 18 who had a stem cell transplant for acute myeloid leukemia, so the T cells may come from the graft donor.

The V and J genes are TRBV12-3 or TRBV12-4 and TRBJ1-2; 11 nucleotides agree with TRBD1. The J segment lost 3 bases and the V segment lost 5 bases, leaving 11 bases of the junction unmatched. The CDR3 consists of 17 residues. DNA for the CDR3: TGTGCCAGCAGTGTCCGGGACAGGGGGTTACTAGACTATGGCTACACCTTC. It yields the protein CASSVRDRGLLDYGYTF.

V is TRBV15 and J is TRBJ2-3; D might be TRBD1 (6 bases). Germline CDR1 is LNHNV and CDR2 is YYDKDF (reference sequence). Trimming cost V 5 bases and J 5 bases, with 14 bases left between them. The CDR3 covers 14 residues. The CDR3 bases are TGTGCCACCAGCCAACGGGACACGATAGATACGCAGTATTTT. As protein: CATSQRDTIDTQYF.

The chain has TRBV3-1 and TRBJ2-1; possibly TRBD1 for D (5 bases). Trimming removed 1 base from V and 5 bases from J, with 12 bases in between. This CDR3 is built from 15 residues. Germline V CDR1 and CDR2: LGHDT, YNNKEL (reference sequence). CDR3 sequence reads: CASSQGSGKDNEQFF. CDR3 in DNA: TGTGCCAGCAGCCAAGGGTCAGGGAAGGACAATGAGCAGTTCTTC.

The V call is TRBV5-6, the J call TRBJ2-7, with 7 bases that match TRBD1. CDR1 SGHDT and CDR2 YYEEEE come from the germline V gene. V lost 3 bases, J lost 0 bases, and 3 bases stayed unmatched. The CDR3 extends over 14 amino acids. CDR3 in DNA: TGTGCCAGCAGCTCGGGACAGTACTCCTACGAGCAGTACTTC. It specifies CASSSGQYSYEQYF. Complete variable domain (other parts from reference TRBV5-6 and TRBJ2-7): DAGVTQSPTHLIKTRGQQVTLRCSPKSGHDTVSWYQQALGQGPQFIFQYYEEEERQRGNFPDRFSGHQFPNYSSELNVNALLLGDSALYLCASSSGQYSYEQYFGPGTRLTVT.

In this sample, this clonotype turned up a few times. The chain links TRBV27 to TRBJ1-1; possible D gene TRBD1, 5 bases. Germline V gives CDR1 MNHEY, CDR2 SMNVEV (reference sequence). The CDR3 runs to 14 residues. Trimming cost V 3 bases and J 4 bases, with 12 bases left between them. The CDR3 loop reads CASSLWGGGTEAFF. The DNA for the CDR3 is TGTGCCAGCAGTTTGTGGGGCGGGGGCACTGAAGCTTTCTTT.

This clonotype was counted at least ten times. This sequence joins TRBV6-5 and TRBJ2-3; 9 nucleotides match TRBD2. With V trimmed by 2 bases and J by 0 bases, 9 bases remained unmatched. The CDR3 totals 18 residues. CDR1 MNHEY and CDR2 SVGAGI come from the germline V gene. The CDR3 protein is CASSYGVSGSGSTDTQYF. CDR3 nucleotides: TGTGCCAGCAGTTACGGGGTTAGCGGGAGTGGTAGCACAGATACGCAGTATTTT.